The entry that follows covers one TCR beta chain sequence. No cognate antigen has been identified for it. Nothing much larger sits one base from this clone, and base qualities are not available. Full-length TCR variable regions were amplified by 5' RACE PCR with constant-region reverse primers, followed by semi-nested PCR with Nested Universal Primer A. Using the ReliaPrep RNA Cell Miniprep System, total RNA was extracted, and the SMARTer RACE 5'/3' Kit was then used to reverse transcribe the RNA into 5'RACE-ready cDNA. Full-length TCR alpha and beta libraries were barcoded with multiplex adaptors and sequenced on an Illumina MiSeq. For the original study's pipeline: For each of nine subset-tissue groups, sequencing data from the five patients were pooled, and the groups were compared by unsupervised clustering of TCR gene usage. The Morisita-Horn index was used to calculate repertoire similarity, with shared sequences weighted by how much each contributed to each repertoire. TCRdb redid the processing of the public reads, applying fastp at Q25 and MiXCR, and retained in-frame beta chains. Rows with a matching CDR3 protein are joined into one entry that keeps the most common DNA and genes. TCRdb's processing, not the study's, gives the V and J calls here. In this sample the table shows about 5,900 distinct CDR3 sequences, about three quarters of which occur a single time. The ten top clones hold about 4.2% of the sample.

Memory CD4+ T cells were isolated as CD4+CD45RO+CD25- cells. Tregs, naive and memory CD4+ T cells from tumor, blood and ipsilateral draining lymph nodes of about five breast cancer patients underwent full-length TCR alpha and beta sequencing. Tumor tissue and lymph nodes from ipsilateral axillary dissection were perfused with PBS, minced and digested with collagenase I and hyaluronidase. Ficoll density gradient centrifugation was used to isolate mononuclear cells from lymph nodes or from approximately 46 ml of peripheral blood. Sorted cell populations were confirmed by FACS to exceed 90% purity. The data are from a study (dated by TCRdb to between 2014 and 2017). For the wider study: The study examined whether tumor-infiltrating Tregs in breast cancer are drawn from blood Tregs or arise in situ by conversion from other CD4+ T cell subsets.

Overall results and qualifications from the work: Rather than covering whole repertoires, validation in the larger cohort was restricted to a single TCR beta V-J rearrangement. The TCR alpha and beta sequences of tumor-infiltrating Tregs showed the greatest overlap with tumor naive CD4+ T cells, followed by blood naive CD4+ T cells. The TCR gene usage of tumor memory CD4+ T cells clustered together with blood and lymph node memory CD4+ cells and with lymph node naive CD4+ cells.

Its CDR3 holds 16 amino acids, cysteine through phenylalanine. The retained sequence is limited to the CDR3, 48 bases, with the frame set at the first base. A distance of 15 bases separates the germline ends of V and J, which lose 3 bases and 2 bases respectively. The sample consisted of memory CD4+ T cells sorted from a lymph node. According to the study, the label for this sample's cell subset or site signals: memory CD4+ T cells, CD4+CD45RO+CD25-. This sequence was found in a female donor with breast cancer. The rearrangement joined TRBV12-3 or TRBV12-4 to TRBJ2-3; no D segment can be confidently identified. The nucleotides are TGTGCCAGCAGTTTCGACCCGAAGCAAGTCACAGATACGCAGTATTTT. It translates as CASSFDPKQVTDTQYF.